This TCR beta chain was observed in a study of beta chain features in type 1 diabetes. This clone was counted at least ten times. Sequenced material consisted of expressed TCRB transcripts (all of the isolated RNA was reverse transcribed). TCRdb's copy holds only in-frame clones and misses some; the assay was immunoSEQ multiplex PCR. Seen here are nearly 350,000 clones, 7% to 9% observed once, and the top ten hold roughly 0.44%. The germline CDR1 and CDR2 sequences are MNHNY and SVGAGI (reference sequence). This CDR3 has 12 residues. Trimming pared 2 bases from V and 7 bases from J, leaving 8 bases between. Sort purity for all populations was recorded as exceeding 98%.

The chain employs TRBV6-6 and TRBJ1-1; D remains ambiguous. Sequencing was performed on central memory CD4+ T cells from blood. The sequence came from a woman aged 18-30 years in good health. CDR3 DNA: TGTGCCAGCAGTTACGCGGTGGGTGAAGCTTTCTTT. Amino acids: CASSYAVGEAFF.